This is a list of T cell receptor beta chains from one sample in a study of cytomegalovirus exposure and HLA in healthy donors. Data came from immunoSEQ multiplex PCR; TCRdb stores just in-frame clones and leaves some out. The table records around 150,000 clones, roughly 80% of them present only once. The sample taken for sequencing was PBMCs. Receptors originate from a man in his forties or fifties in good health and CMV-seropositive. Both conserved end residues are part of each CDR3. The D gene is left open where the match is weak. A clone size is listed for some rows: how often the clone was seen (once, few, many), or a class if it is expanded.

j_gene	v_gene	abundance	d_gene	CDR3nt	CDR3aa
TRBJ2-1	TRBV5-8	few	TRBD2	TGTGCCAGCAGCTTGTTAGGACTAGCGGGAGGGGGCTACTACAATGAGCAGTTCTTC	CASSLLGLAGGGYYNEQFF
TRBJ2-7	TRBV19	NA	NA	TGTGCCAGTAGTAGGGCACAAGCCTACGAGCAGTACTTC	CASSRAQAYEQYF
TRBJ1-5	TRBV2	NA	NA	TGTGCCAGCAGTGGGAGGGGGGGTGGCAATCAGCCCCAGCATTTT	CASSGRGGGNQPQHF
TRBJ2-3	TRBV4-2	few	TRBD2	TGTGCCAGCAGCCAAGATCAGAGCGGGAAGAATACGCAGTATTTT	CASSQDQSGKNTQYF
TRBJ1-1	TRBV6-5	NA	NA	TGTGCCAGCCATTACCTGGGGAGGTCTGAAGCTTTCTTT	CASHYLGRSEAFF
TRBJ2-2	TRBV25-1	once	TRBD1	TGTGCCAGCGGAAAGGGGGCCCCGGGTTCCACCGGGGAGCTGTTTTTT	CASGKGAPGSTGELFF
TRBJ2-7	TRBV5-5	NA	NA	TGTGCCAGCAGCTTGGGAAGCCTTTACGAGCAGTACTTC	CASSLGSLYEQYF
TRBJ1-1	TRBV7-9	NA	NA	TGTGCCAGCAGCTTGTCCCTAGTGAACACTGAAGCTTTCTTT	CASSLSLVNTEAFF
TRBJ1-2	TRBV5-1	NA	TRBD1	TGCGCCAGCAGCCCCAGAGGGGGCGAGTATGGCTACACCTTC	CASSPRGGEYGYTF
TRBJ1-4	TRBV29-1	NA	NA	TGCAGCGCCCGGACAGTAACTAATGAAAAACTGTTTTTT	CSARTVTNEKLFF
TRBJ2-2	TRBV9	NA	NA	TGTGCCAGCAGCGTAGGGACAGGAGGGAGCTTGGGGGAGCTGTTTTTT	CASSVGTGGSLGELFF
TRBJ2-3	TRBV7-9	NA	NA	TGTGCCAGCATCCGTGGGGGGTTTACTAGCACAGATACGCAGTATTTT	CASIRGGFTSTDTQYF
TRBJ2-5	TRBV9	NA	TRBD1	TGTGCCAGCAGCGTACCCGGGACAGGGACCCAGTACTTC	CASSVPGTGTQYF
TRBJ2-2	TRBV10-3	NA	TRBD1	TGTGCCATCAGTGAGTCTAAGACAGGGAGAACCGGGGAGCTGTTTTTT	CAISESKTGRTGELFF
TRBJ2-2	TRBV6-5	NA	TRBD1	TGTGCCAGCAGTTACAGACAGGGGGCGAACACCGGGGAGCTGTTTTTT	CASSYRQGANTGELFF
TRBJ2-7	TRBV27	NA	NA	TGTGCCAGCAGTTTCTACAGGGAGAGCGAGCAGTACTTC	CASSFYRESEQYF
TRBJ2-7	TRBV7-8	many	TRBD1	TGTGCCAGCAGCTTAGGACAGGGCCCCCTAAGCGAGCAGTACTTC	CASSLGQGPLSEQYF
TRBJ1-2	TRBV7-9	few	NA	TGTGCCAGCAGCTTAGCGTCCCCGTTGGGTACGGGAGGCTACACCTTC	CASSLASPLGTGGYTF
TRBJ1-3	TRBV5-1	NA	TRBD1	TGCGCCAGCGCCCCCGGGACAGGGGTTCACACCATATATTTT	CASAPGTGVHTIYF
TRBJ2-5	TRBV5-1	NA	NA	TGCGCCAGCAGCTTGGGGGACACCGACCAAGAGACCCAGTACTTC	CASSLGDTDQETQYF
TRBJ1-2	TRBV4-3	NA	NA	TGCGCCAGCAGCCAAGGAGAAGGGGGGGACTATGGCTACACCTTC	CASSQGEGGDYGYTF
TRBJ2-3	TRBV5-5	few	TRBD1	TGTGCCAGCAGCCTAACAGACAGGGGGGTCACAGATACGCAGTATTTT	CASSLTDRGVTDTQYF
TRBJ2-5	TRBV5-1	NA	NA	TGCGCCAGCAGCTTGGCCGTTGGGCGCAGCTACCAAGAGACCCAGTACTTC	CASSLAVGRSYQETQYF
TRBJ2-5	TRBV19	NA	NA	TGTGCCAGTAGGCCGGGAGCCGGGGAGACCCAGTACTTC	CASRPGAGETQYF
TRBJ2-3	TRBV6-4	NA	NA	TGTGCCAGCAGTTACTCCATAGCGGCGAGCACAGATACGCAGTATTTT	CASSYSIAASTDTQYF
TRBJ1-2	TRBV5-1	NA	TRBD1	TGCGCCAGCAGCCCGGGACAGGTGGCCTCGGATGGCTACACCTTC	CASSPGQVASDGYTF
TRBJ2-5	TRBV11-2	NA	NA	TGTGCCAGCAGGGACACGAGTGGAGAGACCCAGTACTTC	CASRDTSGETQYF
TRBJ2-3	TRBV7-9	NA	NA	TGTGCCAGCAGCCCCCCCGTTAGGGGAGGAGGCACAGATACGCAGTATTTT	CASSPPVRGGGTDTQYF
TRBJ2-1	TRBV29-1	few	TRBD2	TGCAGCGTGGCGACGGGACTAGCGACCAATGAGCAGTTCTTC	CSVATGLATNEQFF
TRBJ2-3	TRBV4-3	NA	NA	TGCGCCAGCAGCCAAGAGCTAGCGACGGCAGATACGCAGTATTTT	CASSQELATADTQYF
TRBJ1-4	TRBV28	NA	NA	TGTGCCAGCAGTGCCGGTTGGGAAAAACTGTTTTTT	CASSAGWEKLFF
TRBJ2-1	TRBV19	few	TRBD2	TGTGCCAGTAGTGTAGCGGGAGGCCCACTCCCCAATGAGCAGTTCTTC	CASSVAGGPLPNEQFF
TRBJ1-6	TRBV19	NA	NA	TGTGCCAGTAGTATAGGGCAGCGTTCCAATTCACCCCTCCACTTT	CASSIGQRSNSPLHF
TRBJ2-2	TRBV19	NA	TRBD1	TGTGCCAGTATTATGACAGGGAGCACCGGGGAGCTGTTTTTT	CASIMTGSTGELFF
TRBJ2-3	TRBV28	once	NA	TGTGCCAGCAGTCCGACAGGCTCTAGCACAGATACGCAGTATTTT	CASSPTGSSTDTQYF
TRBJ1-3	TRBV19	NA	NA	TGTGCCAGTAGTTTCGGCGGCTACTCTGGAAACACCATATATTTT	CASSFGGYSGNTIYF
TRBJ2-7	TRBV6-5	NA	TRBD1	TGTGCCAGCAGTTACGTGGGGACAGGGTCATACGAGCAGTACTTC	CASSYVGTGSYEQYF
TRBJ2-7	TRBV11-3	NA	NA	TGTGCCAGCAGCTTAGGGGACAACGAGCAGTACTTC	CASSLGDNEQYF
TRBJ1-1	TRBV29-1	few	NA	TGCAGCGTTGAGGGGGGGATGGGCACTGAAGCTTTCTTT	CSVEGGMGTEAFF
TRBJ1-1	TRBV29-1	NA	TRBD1	TGCAGCGTGGGCCATGGACAGGGTGCTGAAGCTTTCTTT	CSVGHGQGAEAFF
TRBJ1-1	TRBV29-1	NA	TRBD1	TGCAGCGTTGCCGGGACAGAGAACACTGAAGCTTTCTTT	CSVAGTENTEAFF
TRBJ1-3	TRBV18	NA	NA	TGTGCCAGCTCACCTAAACAGGGCTCCTCTGGAAACACCATATATTTT	CASSPKQGSSGNTIYF
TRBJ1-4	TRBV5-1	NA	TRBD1	TGCGCCAGCAGCTCAGGAAGGACAGGGAATGAAAAACTGTTTTTT	CASSSGRTGNEKLFF
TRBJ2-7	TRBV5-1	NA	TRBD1	TGCGCCAGCAGCTTGGAGATCGCCATGGACAGGGGATCCTACGAGCAGTACTTC	CASSLEIAMDRGSYEQYF
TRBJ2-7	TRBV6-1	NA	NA	NA	CASSSSAGGPGEQYF
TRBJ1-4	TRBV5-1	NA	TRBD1	TGCGCCAGCAGCGTTTACAGGGGCCCTAATGAAAAACTGTTTTTT	CASSVYRGPNEKLFF
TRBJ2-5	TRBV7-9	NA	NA	TGTGCCAGCAGCTTAGGACTAGTTGAAGAGACCCAGTACTTC	CASSLGLVEETQYF
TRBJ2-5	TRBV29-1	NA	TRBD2	TGCAGCGTTGCAGTAGCGGGAGGGCCGGGGGAGACCCAGTACTTC	CSVAVAGGPGETQYF
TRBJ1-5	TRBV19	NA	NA	TGTGCCAGTAGGCGGCTAGGGGTCAGCAATCAGCCCCAGCATTTT	CASRRLGVSNQPQHF
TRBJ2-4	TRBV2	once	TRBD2	TGTGCCAGCAGGCTGGGACTAACTTTAAACATTCAGTACTTC	CASRLGLTLNIQYF